The present T cell receptor beta chain was sequenced within a study of T cell changes during pregnancy in multiple sclerosis. The CDR3 runs to 16 residues. Germline CDR1 is LGHNA and CDR2 is YNFKEQ. Trimming took 6 bases from V and 4 from J; bases not matched to a gene: 10. Only in-frame clones appear in the TCRdb table, and some are missing; sequencing was by immunoSEQ multiplex PCR. This sample has around 60,000 clones; roughly 90% occur once, and the top ten carry over 1.5%. Specimen: peripheral blood, collected in the first trimester of pregnancy. This TCR derives from a female donor with multiple sclerosis, enrolled in a pregnancy study. The chain links TRBV4-2 to TRBJ2-1, with 9 bases matching TRBD2. The DNA for the CDR3 is TGTGCCAGCAGGAAGTTTCGGACTAGCGTTTACAATGAGCAGTTCTTC. Its translation is CASRKFRTSVYNEQFF.